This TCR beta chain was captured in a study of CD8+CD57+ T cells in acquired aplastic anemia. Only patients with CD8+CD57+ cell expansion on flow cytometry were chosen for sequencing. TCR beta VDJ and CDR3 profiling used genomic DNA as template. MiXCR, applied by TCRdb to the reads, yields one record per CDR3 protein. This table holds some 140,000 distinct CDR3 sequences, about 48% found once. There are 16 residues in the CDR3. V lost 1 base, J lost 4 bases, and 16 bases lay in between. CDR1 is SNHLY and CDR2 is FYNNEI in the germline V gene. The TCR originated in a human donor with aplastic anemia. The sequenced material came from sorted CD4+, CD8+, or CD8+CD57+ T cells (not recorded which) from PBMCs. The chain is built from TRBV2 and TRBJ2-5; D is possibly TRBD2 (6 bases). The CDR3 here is CASSEGEVGPGETQYF. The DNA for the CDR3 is TGTGCCAGCAGTGAAGGGGAGGTCGGGCCTGGAGAGACCCAGTACTTC.